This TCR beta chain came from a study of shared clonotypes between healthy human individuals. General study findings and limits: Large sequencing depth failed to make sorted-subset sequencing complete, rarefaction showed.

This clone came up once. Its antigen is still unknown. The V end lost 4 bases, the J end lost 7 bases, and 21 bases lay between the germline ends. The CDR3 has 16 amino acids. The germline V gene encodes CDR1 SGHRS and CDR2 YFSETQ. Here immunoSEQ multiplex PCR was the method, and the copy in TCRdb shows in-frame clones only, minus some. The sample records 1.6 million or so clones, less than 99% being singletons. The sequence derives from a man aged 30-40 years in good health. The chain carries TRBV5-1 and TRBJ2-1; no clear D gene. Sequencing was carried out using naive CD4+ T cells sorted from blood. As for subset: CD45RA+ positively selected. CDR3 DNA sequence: TGCGCCAGCAGCCGTACCTCACGTCCGGTCGGAAATGAGCAGTTCTTC. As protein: CASSRTSRPVGNEQFF.